This record concerns one T cell receptor (beta chain) sequence. Its target is not known. The record originates from a study of cytomegalovirus exposure and HLA in healthy donors. Points from the study as a whole: In vitro testing confirmed three CMV-associated chains as specific for CMV antigens. It was approximately 150 TCR beta chains that were listed as cytomegalovirus-associated.

Deletions cut 0 bases from V and 0 bases from J, with 8 bases between. CDR1 LNHNV and CDR2 YYDKDF come from the germline V gene (reference sequence). This CDR3 spans 15 amino acids. Assay used: immunoSEQ multiplex PCR; TCRdb lists only in-frame clones, some missing. The sample has over 70,000 clones; about 90% are singletons. This TCR came from a woman aged 18-35 years in good health and CMV-seropositive. This chain uses TRBV15 with TRBJ1-1, with no clear D. The sample taken for sequencing was PBMCs. The DNA of the CDR3 is TGTGCCACCAGCAGAGATCGTGGCATGAACACTGAAGCTTTCTTT. It yields the protein CATSRDRGMNTEAFF.